This TCR beta chain stems from a study of early T cells in non-severe SARS-CoV-2 infection. The wider study: Bulk RNA isolated from unsorted whole blood underwent sequencing; chains were not paired. General observations from the study: Anti-spike CD8 specificities were favored by VDJdb matching, whose results missed private and CD4 specificities.

Researchers attached unique molecular identifiers to individual cDNA molecules. One entry per CDR3 protein, called by TCRdb with MiXCR from the 5' RACE reads. The sample lists some 96,000 distinct CDR3 sequences; about 10% were seen once. Sample share makes this clonotype medium-sized (0.01 to 0.1%). Antigen unknown. Germline CDR1 DFQATT, CDR2 SNEGSKA (reference sequence). CDR3 length: 11 residues. Trimming cost V 3 bases and J 6 bases, with 7 bases left between them. The sample in question was whole blood, obtained at baseline. The rearrangement joins TRBV20-1 to TRBJ2-3; D ambiguous. This receptor was identified in an adult who was a healthcare worker with PCR-confirmed SARS-CoV-2 infection or an uninfected control (not recorded which). This CDR3 is CSASARDTQYF. The CDR3 DNA sequence: TGCAGTGCTAGCGCGCGGGATACGCAGTATTTT.